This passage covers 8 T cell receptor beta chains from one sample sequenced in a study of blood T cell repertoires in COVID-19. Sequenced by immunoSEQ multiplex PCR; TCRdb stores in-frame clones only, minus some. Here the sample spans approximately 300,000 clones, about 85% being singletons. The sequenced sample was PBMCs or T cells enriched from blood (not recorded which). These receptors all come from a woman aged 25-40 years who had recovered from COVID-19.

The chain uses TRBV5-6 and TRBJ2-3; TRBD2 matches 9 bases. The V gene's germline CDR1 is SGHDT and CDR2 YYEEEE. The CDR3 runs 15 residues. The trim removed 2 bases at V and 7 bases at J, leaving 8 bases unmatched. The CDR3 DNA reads TGTGCCAGCAGCTTTGCCGCGGGGGGGCGAAATACGCAGTATTTT. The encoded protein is CASSFAAGGRNTQYF.

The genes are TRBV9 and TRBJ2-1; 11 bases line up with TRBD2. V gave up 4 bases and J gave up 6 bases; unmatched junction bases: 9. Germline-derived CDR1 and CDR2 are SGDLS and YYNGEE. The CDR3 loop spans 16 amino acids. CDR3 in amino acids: CASSTHPSGGTNEQFF. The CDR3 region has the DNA TGTGCCAGCAGCACGCACCCTAGCGGGGGGACCAATGAGCAGTTCTTC.

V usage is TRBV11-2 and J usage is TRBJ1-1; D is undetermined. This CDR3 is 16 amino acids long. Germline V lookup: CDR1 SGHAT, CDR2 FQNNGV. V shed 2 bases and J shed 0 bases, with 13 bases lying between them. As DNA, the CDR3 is TGTGCCAGCAGCTTAACGACACGAGTGATGAACACTGAAGCTTTCTTT. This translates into CASSLTTRVMNTEAFF.

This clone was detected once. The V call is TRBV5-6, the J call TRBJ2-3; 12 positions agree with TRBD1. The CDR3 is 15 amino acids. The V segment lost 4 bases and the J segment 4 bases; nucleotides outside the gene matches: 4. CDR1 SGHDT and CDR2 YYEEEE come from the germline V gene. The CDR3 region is CASSPGQGASDTQYF. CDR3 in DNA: TGTGCCAGCAGCCCGGGACAGGGGGCTTCAGATACGCAGTATTTT.

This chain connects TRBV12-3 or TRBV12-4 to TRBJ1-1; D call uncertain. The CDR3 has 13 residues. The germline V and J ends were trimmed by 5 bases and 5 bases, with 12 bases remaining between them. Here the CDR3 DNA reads TGTGCCAGCAGTCCCCGCGGGGTTACTGAAGCTTTCTTT. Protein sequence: CASSPRGVTEAFF.

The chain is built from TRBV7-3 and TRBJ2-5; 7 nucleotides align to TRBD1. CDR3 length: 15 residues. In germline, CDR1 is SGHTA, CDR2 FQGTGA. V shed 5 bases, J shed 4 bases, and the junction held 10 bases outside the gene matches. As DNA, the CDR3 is TGTGCCAGCAGCCCAGTCAGGGGGTCACCAGAGACCCAGTACTTC. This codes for CASSPVRGSPETQYF.

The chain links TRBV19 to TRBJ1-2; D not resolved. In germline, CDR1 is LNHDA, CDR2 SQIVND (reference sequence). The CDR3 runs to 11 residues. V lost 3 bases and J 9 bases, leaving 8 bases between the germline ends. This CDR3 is CASSIAGSYTF. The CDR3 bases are TGTGCCAGTAGTATTGCGGGGAGCTACACCTTC.

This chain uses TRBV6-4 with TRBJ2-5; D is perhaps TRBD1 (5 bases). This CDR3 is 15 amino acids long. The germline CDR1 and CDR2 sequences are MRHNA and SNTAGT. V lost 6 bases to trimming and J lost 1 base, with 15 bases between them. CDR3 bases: TGTGCCAGCAGACCCCCCCAGACAGCCCAAGAGACCCAGTACTTC. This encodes CASRPPQTAQETQYF.